The clone carrying this T cell receptor (beta chain) was seen only a few times. Its target is unknown. This entry comes from a study of beta chain features in type 1 diabetes. Study results and limitations: Insertions were fewer and deletions more numerous at VDJ junctions in type 1 diabetes patients. Within each of all four CD4+ subsets, Type 1 diabetes patients had TCRB CDR3s that were moderately but significantly shorter.

Researchers reported sorting CD4+ naive, central memory, regulatory and stem cell-like memory cells via CD45RO/CCR7/CD25/CD127/CD95/CD27. Every bit of the isolated RNA underwent reverse transcription, so sequencing read expressed TCRB transcripts. Read counts averaged around 3.9 million for samples of naive, central memory and regulatory T cells. Libraries were prepared by immunoSEQ multiplex PCR; TCRdb keeps only in-frame clonotypes and omits some of them. The profile shows hundreds of thousands of clones, roughly a sixth of them singletons. The CDR3 loop spans 14 amino acids. Germline V gene data show CDR1 as SNHLY and CDR2 as FYNNEI. V gave up 3 bases and J gave up 0 bases, with 7 bases separating them.

The V call is TRBV2, the J call TRBJ2-3; D gene unclear. The origin of this receptor is a woman aged 18 to 35 in good health. Sequencing was performed on naive CD4+ T cells from blood. The CDR3 is CASSETGSTDTQYF. CDR3 sequence (DNA): TGTGCCAGCAGTGAGACGGGTAGCACAGATACGCAGTATTTT.